This T cell receptor beta chain comes out of a study of cytomegalovirus exposure and HLA in healthy donors. Whole-study context: Later, an analysis reported that the roughly 120 validation repertoires had used the same platform as the 500 to 800 first-cohort repertoires. Study-wide results and caveats: Most observed TCR sequences were rare, whereas some public TCRs were detected in many donors. For cytomegalovirus status, the classifier reportedly gave diagnoses with high specificity and sensitivity. Researchers catalogued about 150 TCR beta chains as cytomegalovirus-associated.

Germline V gene lookup returns CDR1 MGHDK and CDR2 SYGVNS. After removal of 5 bases from V and 4 bases from J, the junction contained 8 bases not matched to a gene. The CDR3 length is 15 residues. A word on this clone: Its target is not known.

Assay used: immunoSEQ multiplex PCR; TCRdb lists only in-frame clones, some missing. The repertoire holds some 71,000 clones, approximately 94% seen once, with roughly 0.94% in the top ten. This receptor was obtained from a woman aged 18 to 35 in good health and CMV-seronegative. The gene calls are TRBV25-1 and TRBJ1-5; 7 bases align to TRBD1. The sample consisted of PBMCs. CDR3: CASSPSTGVNQPQHF. The CDR3 DNA follows: TGTGCCAGCAGTCCATCCACAGGGGTTAATCAGCCCCAGCATTTT.